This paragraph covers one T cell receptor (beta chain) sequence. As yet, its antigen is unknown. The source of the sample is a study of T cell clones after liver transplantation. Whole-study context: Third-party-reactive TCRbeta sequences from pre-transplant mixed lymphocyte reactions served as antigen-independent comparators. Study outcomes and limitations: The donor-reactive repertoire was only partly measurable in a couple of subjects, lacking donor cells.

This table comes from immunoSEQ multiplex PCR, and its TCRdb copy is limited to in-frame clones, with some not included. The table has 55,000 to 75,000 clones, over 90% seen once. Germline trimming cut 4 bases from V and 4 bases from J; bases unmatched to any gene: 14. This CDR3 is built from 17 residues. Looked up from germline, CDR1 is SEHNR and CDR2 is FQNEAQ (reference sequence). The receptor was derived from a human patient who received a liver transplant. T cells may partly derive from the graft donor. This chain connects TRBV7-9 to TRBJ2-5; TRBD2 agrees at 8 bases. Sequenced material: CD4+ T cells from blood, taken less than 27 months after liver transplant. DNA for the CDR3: TGTGCCAGCAGCTGGGGGCTAGCGGGCGACGGCGGAGAGACCCAGTACTTC. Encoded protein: CASSWGLAGDGGETQYF.